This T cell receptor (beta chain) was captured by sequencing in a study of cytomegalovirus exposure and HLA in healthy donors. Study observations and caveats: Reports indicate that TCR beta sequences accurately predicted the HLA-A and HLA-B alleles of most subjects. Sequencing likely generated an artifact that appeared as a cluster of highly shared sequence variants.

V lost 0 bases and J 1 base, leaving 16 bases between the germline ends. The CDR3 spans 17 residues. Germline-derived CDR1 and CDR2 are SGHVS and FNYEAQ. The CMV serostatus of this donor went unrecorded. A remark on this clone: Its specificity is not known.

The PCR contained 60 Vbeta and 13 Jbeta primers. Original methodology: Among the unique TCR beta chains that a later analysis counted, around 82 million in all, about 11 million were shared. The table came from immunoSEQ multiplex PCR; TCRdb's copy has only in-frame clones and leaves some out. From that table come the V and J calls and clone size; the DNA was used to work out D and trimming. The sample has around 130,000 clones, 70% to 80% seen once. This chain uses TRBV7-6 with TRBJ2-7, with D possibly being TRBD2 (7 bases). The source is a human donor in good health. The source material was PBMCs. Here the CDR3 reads CASSLAGEGGPSYEQYF. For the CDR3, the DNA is TGTGCCAGCAGCTTAGCGGGGGAGGGGGGTCCGTCCTACGAGCAGTACTTC.